Listed below are T cell receptor beta chains from one sample, sequenced in a study of control samples from healthy donors and cancer patients. The protocol was immunoSEQ multiplex PCR, while the TCRdb copy is restricted to in-frame clones and leaves out a portion. The sample yields 130,000 to 150,000 clones, about 91% seen once. Material for sequencing was blood. These receptors originate from a man aged 25-40 years in good health. CDR3s include the opening cysteine and the closing phenylalanine or tryptophan. The D gene is left open where the match is weak. Part of the rows lack a size; the others show once, few, many or a class for expanded clones.

d_gene | abundance | j_gene | v_gene | CDR3nt | CDR3aa
NA | NA | TRBJ1-2 | TRBV5-1 | TGCGCCAGCAGCTTCGACCTGGCCTATGGCTACACCTTC | CASSFDLAYGYTF
TRBD1 | NA | TRBJ1-2 | TRBV2 | TGTGCCAGCATTGGGACAGCATTCGGGGGCTACACCTTC | CASIGTAFGGYTF
NA | NA | TRBJ2-3 | TRBV11-2 | TGTGCCAGCAGCCCCAAAGGGCAGGCTACGCAGTATTTT | CASSPKGQATQYF
TRBD1 | NA | TRBJ2-4 | TRBV28 | TGTGCCAGCAGAACGGGACAGGGGCAGAGAAACATTCAGTACTTC | CASRTGQGQRNIQYF
NA | NA | TRBJ2-6 | TRBV5-1 | TGCGCCAGCAGCTTGGGTGGCTTCATGGTTGGGGCCAACGTCCTGACTTTC | CASSLGGFMVGANVLTF
TRBD2 | NA | TRBJ2-1 | TRBV29-1 | TGCAGCGTCCCGACAGATTTGGGGGGAGGGATTAGCTCCTACAATGAGCAGTTCTTC | CSVPTDLGGGISSYNEQFF
TRBD1 | NA | TRBJ1-1 | TRBV14 | TGTGCCAGCAGCCAAGTTTTGGGCAGGGGGAGGGGGAACACTGAAGCTTTCTTT | CASSQVLGRGRGNTEAFF
NA | NA | TRBJ1-2 | TRBV6-5 | TGTGCCAGTACCCAGGGGTTTGGAGTCTATGGCTACACCTTC | CASTQGFGVYGYTF
TRBD1 | NA | TRBJ1-5 | TRBV5-8 | TGTGCCAGCAGCCCTACAGGGGGCGCGCTTTATAGCAATCAGCCCCAGCATTTT | CASSPTGGALYSNQPQHF
NA | NA | TRBJ1-6 | TRBV27 | TGTGCCAGCAGTTTGGGGGGGCCCGGGGGGAATTCACCCCTCCACTTT | CASSLGGPGGNSPLHF
NA | NA | TRBJ1-1 | TRBV6-5 | TGTGCCAGCACCAAAGGACAACTAGAAGTCATGGAAGCTTTCTTT | CASTKGQLEVMEAFF
NA | NA | TRBJ1-1 | TRBV24-1 | TGTGCCACCAGTGAGAGAAGGAACACTGAAGCTTTCTTT | CATSERRNTEAFF
NA | NA | TRBJ1-4 | TRBV10-3 | TGTGCCATCAGTGCACCTACTGGGGGAAAACTGTTTTTT | CAISAPTGGKLFF
TRBD1 | NA | TRBJ1-1 | TRBV11-2 | TGTGCCAGCAGCTCAGGGGGTACTGAAGCTTTCTTT | CASSSGGTEAFF
NA | NA | TRBJ1-6 | TRBV30 | TGTGCCTGGAGGACCAGGGGCGCCTTAAATTCACCCCTCCACTTT | CAWRTRGALNSPLHF
NA | few | TRBJ1-1 | TRBV25-1 | TGTGCCAGCAGCAGGGAGAACACTGAAGCTTTCTTT | CASSRENTEAFF
NA | NA | TRBJ2-7 | TRBV30 | TGTGCCTACACTGGGGGGGGGCCTTACGAGCAGTACTTC | CAYTGGGPYEQYF
NA | NA | TRBJ2-2 | TRBV30 | TGTGCCTGGACTCGACAGAACACCGGGGAGCTGTTTTTT | CAWTRQNTGELFF
NA | NA | TRBJ1-4 | TRBV5-1 | TGCGCCAGCAGCCTCACGGGGGCCACTAATGAAAAACTGTTTTTT | CASSLTGATNEKLFF
NA | once | TRBJ2-4 | TRBV5-5 | TGTGCCAGCAGCCCTACGGGACAACTAAAAAACATTCAGTACTTC | CASSPTGQLKNIQYF
NA | NA | TRBJ2-1 | TRBV12-3/TRBV12-4 | TGTGCCAGCAGCCGGTACAATGAGCAGTTCTTC | CASSRYNEQFF
TRBD1 | NA | TRBJ1-2 | TRBV28 | TGTGCCAGCAGTGACAGGGTCCTCTCCAACTATGGCTACACCTTC | CASSDRVLSNYGYTF
NA | NA | TRBJ2-7 | TRBV29-1 | TGCAGCGCTGGTGGCTCCTACGAGCAGTACTTC | CSAGGSYEQYF
TRBD2 | NA | TRBJ2-7 | TRBV7-2 | TGTGCCAGCAGCCTTAGCGGGGGCCCCTCCTACGAGCAGTACTTC | CASSLSGGPSYEQYF
NA | NA | TRBJ2-3 | TRBV7-3 | TGTGCCAGCAGCCAAGGGATGGGAGATACGCAGTATTTT | CASSQGMGDTQYF
NA | many | TRBJ2-1 | TRBV5-1 | TGCGCCAGCAGCTTGGAGGGGAACCCCTACAATGAGCAGTTCTTC | CASSLEGNPYNEQFF
TRBD2 | NA | TRBJ2-4 | TRBV30 | TGTGCCTGGAGCGGGACTAGCGGAAAAAACATTCAGTACTTC | CAWSGTSGKNIQYF
NA | once | TRBJ1-5 | TRBV28 | TGTGCCAGCAGATTTAGCAATCAGCCCCAGCATTTT | CASRFSNQPQHF
NA | NA | TRBJ1-1 | TRBV30 | TGTGCCTGGAGCCCGCAGGGCCTCCCTAACACTGAAGCTTTCTTT | CAWSPQGLPNTEAFF
NA | NA | TRBJ2-7 | TRBV4-1 | TGCGCCAGCAGTCCGATCGGGGGCGACTCCTACGAGCAGTACTTC | CASSPIGGDSYEQYF
NA | NA | TRBJ2-7 | TRBV14 | TGTGCCAGCAGCCAAGATTTATGGACACCGCCCTACGAGCAGTACTTC | CASSQDLWTPPYEQYF
TRBD1 | NA | TRBJ1-2 | TRBV5-1 | TGCGCCAGCAGCCTCACAACAGGGGAAAGTGGCTACACCTTC | CASSLTTGESGYTF
NA | NA | TRBJ1-4 | TRBV5-6 | TGTGCCAGCAGCCTGGGGGCTAGGAGTGAAAAACTGTTTTTT | CASSLGARSEKLFF
NA | NA | TRBJ1-4 | TRBV6-5 | TGTGCCAGCAGTTATGTTGTAGGCGAAAAACTGTTTTTT | CASSYVVGEKLFF
TRBD2 | NA | TRBJ2-1 | TRBV9 | TGTGCCAGCAGCACACCCGGGACTAGCGGGGGGTCCTACAATGAGCAGTTCTTC | CASSTPGTSGGSYNEQFF
NA | NA | TRBJ1-1 | TRBV19 | TGTGCCAGTAGTATAGCCGGCAGGGGAGCTTTCTTT | CASSIAGRGAFF
NA | NA | TRBJ2-3 | TRBV5-8 | TGTGCCAGCAGCTGGCAATCTAGGGCGGCGGATACGCAGTATTTT | CASSWQSRAADTQYF
NA | NA | TRBJ2-7 | TRBV4-2 | TGTGCCAGCAGCCAAGAGCTCGACACCATCGGGGGCGAGCAGTACTTC | CASSQELDTIGGEQYF
TRBD1 | NA | TRBJ1-3 | TRBV27 | TGTGCCAGCAGTTTGGGACAGGGAAACACCATATATTTT | CASSLGQGNTIYF
TRBD2 | NA | TRBJ2-3 | TRBV15 | TGTGCCACCAGCAGAGATCGCGGCACTAGCGGGGGGGGACCGGGCACAGATACGCAGTATTTT | CATSRDRGTSGGGPGTDTQYF
NA | NA | TRBJ2-4 | TRBV28 | TGTGCCAGCAGTTTGGAGGGCCCCTTAACGACCCGAGCCAAAAACATTCAGTACTTC | CASSLEGPLTTRAKNIQYF
TRBD2 | once | TRBJ2-2 | TRBV25-1 | TGTGCCAGCAGTCGCCCTAGCGGGGGGGGCACCGGGGAGCTGTTTTTT | CASSRPSGGGTGELFF
NA | NA | TRBJ1-5 | TRBV6-5 | TGTGCCAGCAGCAACACTGACAATCAGCCCCAGCATTTT | CASSNTDNQPQHF
NA | NA | TRBJ1-2 | TRBV24-1 | TGTGCCACCAGTGATTGGAGACAGAACTATGGCTACACCTTC | CATSDWRQNYGYTF
NA | once | TRBJ2-7 | TRBV27 | TGTGCCAGCAGTTCACTACTCCGCTCCTACGAGCAGTACTTC | CASSSLLRSYEQYF
TRBD1 | NA | TRBJ1-5 | TRBV15 | TGTGCCACCAGCAGTCGACAGGGGTACCAGCCCCAGCATTTT | CATSSRQGYQPQHF
NA | NA | TRBJ2-7 | TRBV5-1 | TGCGCCAGCAGCCCGGACTATTCCTACGAGCAGTACTTC | CASSPDYSYEQYF
NA | NA | TRBJ2-7 | TRBV5-4 | TGTGCCAGCAGCCGAGAACGACAAGCAGTCTACGAGCAGTACTTC | CASSRERQAVYEQYF
NA | NA | TRBJ1-3 | TRBV6-1 | TGTGCCAGCAGTGAAGTAAGGTCTAACACCATATATTTT | CASSEVRSNTIYF
NA | NA | TRBJ2-3 | TRBV6-5 | TGTGCCAGCAGTTACTTTGCCCTAGCAGGTACAGATACGCAGTATTTT | CASSYFALAGTDTQYF
NA | NA | TRBJ1-5 | TRBV19 | TGTGCCAGTAGTATCAGGGCAGGGGATCAGCCCCAGCATTTT | CASSIRAGDQPQHF
NA | once | TRBJ1-5 | TRBV30 | TGTGCCTGGAGTAGTAGTGGCAGCTTCAATCAGCCCCAGCATTTT | CAWSSSGSFNQPQHF
NA | NA | TRBJ2-1 | TRBV7-9 | TGTGCCAGCAGCTTGTCCTGGGGGTCGGTTGAGCAGTTCTTC | CASSLSWGSVEQFF
NA | NA | TRBJ1-1 | TRBV19 | TGTGCCAGTGTCTCTGGCAGATGGACTGAAGCTTTCTTT | CASVSGRWTEAFF